The 26 T cell receptor beta chains listed next were all sequenced from one sample in a study of regulatory T cells in long-lasting Graves disease. Specified time point: newly diagnosed GD, antithyroid drugs for less than 3 months. PBMC-extracted RNA yielded the TCR library. The authors built TCR beta libraries using iRepertoire HTBI primers and Arm-PCR of CDR3 regions. TCRdb ran MiXCR on the multiplex PCR reads and lists one entry per CDR3 protein. The sample includes under 450,000 distinct CDR3 sequences, around 15% seen only once; the top ten take 20%. These data were also filed under a second study, of T cells in Graves' hyperthyroidism and ophthalmopathy.

Here the sequenced sample was peripheral blood mononuclear cells (PBMCs), taken at new diagnosis, from a patient treated with antithyroid drugs. The receptor set was obtained from a woman aged 18-30 years with Graves disease.

This clonotype was observed a handful of times. The V and J genes are TRBV6-5 and TRBJ2-7, with no clear D. Trimming took 2 bases from V and 0 from J, leaving 11 bases between them. This CDR3 region has 15 residues. CDR1 is MNHEY, CDR2 SVGAGI, per germline. CDR3 region: CASSYGYTDSYEQYF. The CDR3 region has the DNA TGTGCCAGCAGTTACGGGTATACGGACTCCTACGAGCAGTACTTC.

The chain recombines TRBV5-1 with TRBJ2-3; 16 bases match TRBD2. J lost 2 bases, V lost 4 bases, and 10 bases had no gene match. CDR1 and CDR2 from the germline V gene are SGHRS and YFSETQ. The CDR3 runs to 19 residues. The CDR3 sequence is CASSSQGTSGGEFTDTQYF. The CDR3 DNA reads as TGCGCCAGCAGCAGCCAAGGGACTAGCGGGGGGGAATTCACAGATACGCAGTATTTT.

This clonotype was counted a few times. The rearrangement joins TRBV27 to TRBJ1-3, with 7 bases that match TRBD1. The junction had 3 bases not matched to a gene; V was cut back by 1 base and J by 3 bases. The germline V gene has CDR1 MNHEY and CDR2 SMNVEV (reference sequence). The CDR3 is 15 amino acids. The CDR3 reads CASSLYSGGGNTIYF. For the CDR3, the DNA is TGTGCCAGCAGTTTATATTCAGGGGGTGGAAACACCATATATTTT.

In this sample, this clonotype turned up many times. The rearrangement uses TRBV7-9 and TRBJ1-1; D is ambiguous. The V gene's germline CDR1 is SEHNR and CDR2 FQNEAQ (reference sequence). The CDR3 runs 14 residues. The V and J ends lost 4 bases and 1 base respectively, with 10 bases between them. CDR3 bases: TGTGCCAGCAGCTCTTGGCAGACGAACACTGAAGCTTTCTTT. As protein: CASSSWQTNTEAFF.

This clonotype came up a few times. This could be a read error, since a much larger clone is one nucleotide away. The chain joins TRBV2 to TRBJ1-2, with D unclear. Germline V lookup: CDR1 SNHLY, CDR2 FYNNEI. This CDR3 has 13 amino acids. CDR3 region: CASRGRGSYGFTF. The CDR3 DNA follows: TGTGCCAGCAGAGGACGGGGTAGCTATGGCTTCACCTTC.

A word on this clonotype: Sequence at one end of the junction differs from germline and may be a read error. The V gene is TRBV2, the J gene TRBJ2-2; 10 nucleotides match TRBD2. Germline values: CDR1 SNHLY, CDR2 FYNNEI. The CDR3 sequence is 16 residues long. CDR3 sequence reads: CASMGLAGANTGKLFF. The DNA for the CDR3 is TGTGCCAGCATGGGTCTAGCGGGAGCGAACACCGGGAAGCTGTTTTTT.

This clonotype was detected many times. The J gene is TRBJ2-1, the V gene TRBV4-1; either TRBD1 or TRBD2 may supply D (5 bases each). The V end lost 1 base, the J end lost 4 bases, and 11 bases lay between the germline ends. The CDR3 is 15 amino acids. Germline V gene lookup returns CDR1 MGHRA and CDR2 YSYEKL. CDR3 nucleotides: TGCGCCAGCAGCCAAGCGCAGGGAGTTTACAATGAGCAGTTCTTC. Amino acids: CASSQAQGVYNEQFF.

The rearrangement links TRBV6-5 to TRBJ2-7; D call uncertain. Germline V gene data show CDR1 as MNHEY and CDR2 as SVGAGI. V was trimmed by 2 bases and J by 5 bases, leaving 16 bases between them. The CDR3 length is 15 residues. CDR3 DNA: TGTGCCAGCAGTTACGCCCCTCTTACCCTCAACGAGCAGTACTTC. Amino acid sequence: CASSYAPLTLNEQYF.

The chain has TRBV14 and TRBJ1-1; D is uncertain. The V gene's germline CDR1 is SGHDN and CDR2 FVKESK. V was cut by 5 bases and J by 2 bases, with 12 bases left in between. The CDR3 sequence is 14 residues long. CDR3 amino acids: CASSVRGSNTEAFF. CDR3 nucleotides: TGTGCCAGCAGCGTCAGAGGGTCCAACACTGAAGCTTTCTTT.

The chain links TRBV19 to TRBJ1-5; D possibly corresponds to TRBD1 (6 bases). The germline gives CDR1 LNHDA, CDR2 SQIVND (reference sequence). The V gene lost 8 bases and the J gene lost 0 bases, with 20 bases spanning the gap. CDR3 length equals 17 residues. CDR3 protein: CASGPGAGWGSNQPQHF. The CDR3 nucleotides read TGTGCCAGTGGTCCGGGGGCAGGGTGGGGTAGCAATCAGCCCCAGCATTTT.

This sequence joins TRBV20-1 and TRBJ1-6; weak D call: TRBD1 (5 bases). The CDR3 length is 14 residues. V lost 1 base to trimming and J lost 10 bases, with 14 bases between them. CDR1 is DFQATT, CDR2 SNEGSKA, per germline (reference sequence). Here the CDR3 reads CSARVGRDGSPLHF. CDR3 in DNA: TGCAGTGCTAGAGTTGGCAGGGACGGATCACCCCTCCACTTT.

This clonotype was seen more than once but under ten times. One end of the junction fails to match germline, which may point to a read error. The chain uses TRBV6-2 or TRBV6-3 and TRBJ1-2; the D is unclear. Germline assignment: CDR1 MNHEY and CDR2 SVGEGT. CDR3 length: 12 amino acids. The CDR3 DNA reads as TGTGCCATCAGTGAGTTCGCTGGAGGCTACACCTTC. Translating gives CAISEFAGGYTF.

This clonotype was counted at least ten times. The rearrangement uses TRBV7-2 and TRBJ2-7; no clear D. The length of the CDR3 is 14 residues. Germline CDR1 SGHTA, CDR2 FQGNSA. Trimming pared 3 bases from V and 0 bases from J, leaving 9 bases between. CDR3 DNA sequence: TGTGCCAGCAGCTTTGACGTCACCTCCTACGAGCAGTACTTC. Amino acids: CASSFDVTSYEQYF.

This clonotype has ten or more counts. This chain joins TRBV4-1 and TRBJ1-1, with D unclear. Germline V lookup: CDR1 MGHRA, CDR2 YSYEKL. The CDR3 length is 14 residues. The ends were cut back, 0 bases at V and 7 bases at J, with 12 bases in the middle. This CDR3 reads CASSQEEGGREAFF. CDR3 in DNA: TGCGCCAGCAGCCAAGAGGAGGGTGGTCGTGAAGCTTTCTTT.

This clonotype occurred many times. This chain connects TRBV5-1 to TRBJ2-1; D might be TRBD1 (6 bases). The germline CDR1 and CDR2 sequences are SGHRS and YFSETQ. V lost 4 bases, J lost 5 bases, and 22 bases lay in between. The CDR3 spans 17 residues. The DNA of the CDR3 is TGCGCCAGCAGCCCCGGGGCACGCCAAGGGGGAAACAATGAGCAGTTCTTC. Translated: CASSPGARQGGNNEQFF.

This clonotype was counted ten times or more. Here the CDR3 reads CASSDASGMSYEQFF. The CDR3 DNA sequence: TGTGCCAGCAGTGATGCTAGCGGGATGTCCTATGAGCAGTTCTTC. This chain joins TRBV28 and TRBJ2-1; 9 bases agree with TRBD2. Trimming took 5 bases from V and 8 from J; bases not matched to a gene: 10. The V gene's germline CDR1 is MDHEN and CDR2 SYDVKM. This CDR3 has 15 residues.

With regard to this clonotype: Given a much more abundant clone one base away, this may be a read error. V and J are TRBV6-4 and TRBJ1-1, with 9 bases that match TRBD1. CDR1 and CDR2 (germline): MRHNA, SNTAGT. The CDR3 runs 18 residues. The ends lost 3 bases at V and 0 bases at J; junction bases unmatched: 11. The CDR3 nucleotides are TGTGCCAGCAGTGAATACCCGTACAGGGGGCTCTTGAACACTGAAGCTTTCTTT. Its translation is CASSEYPYRGLLNTEAFF.

This clonotype was recorded a few times. The genes are TRBV19 and TRBJ1-1; weak D call: TRBD1 (5 bases). The CDR3 contains 16 residues. Germline values: CDR1 LNHDA, CDR2 SQIVND (reference sequence). V gave up 3 bases and J gave up 1 base, with 15 bases separating them. This CDR3 reads CASSMTLGQGNTEAFF. The CDR3 DNA sequence: TGTGCCAGTAGTATGACCCTGGGGCAGGGGAACACTGAAGCTTTCTTT.

In its sample, this clonotype was seen a few times. The chain carries TRBV19 and TRBJ1-1; D perhaps matches TRBD1 (5 bases). V lost 5 bases and J 1 base, leaving 14 bases between the germline ends. Germline-derived CDR1 and CDR2 are LNHDA and SQIVND (reference sequence). The CDR3 length is 15 residues. CDR3 amino acids: CASSAEGRPNTEAFF. In DNA form, the CDR3 reads TGTGCCAGTAGTGCCGAGGGACGTCCGAACACTGAAGCTTTCTTT.

Concerning this clonotype: This may be a read error: a much more frequent sequence differs by one nucleotide. The gene calls are TRBV24-1 and TRBJ2-1, with TRBD2 matching over 9 bases. The CDR3 totals 18 residues. Germline assignment: CDR1 KGHDR and CDR2 SFDVKD. DNA of the CDR3: TGTGTCACCAGTGACCAGGGGCTAGCGGGACGGGCCTACAATGAGCAGTTCTTC. This translates into CVTSDQGLAGRAYNEQFF.

About this clonotype: A far larger clone is one nucleotide away, so this likely arose from a read error. This chain links TRBV28 with TRBJ2-5, with 7 bases lining up with TRBD2. The J call may be faulty, since TRBJ2-1 better matches the DNA end. Germline CDR1 reads MDHEN; CDR2 reads SYDVKM. This CDR3 has 16 amino acids. The CDR3, as DNA: TGTGCCAGCAGTTTGTCAGCGGGGAGCTTATCTCATGAGCAGTTCTTC. Its translation: CASSLSAGSLSHEQFF.

The chain links TRBV5-6 to TRBJ2-5; TRBD2 might be the D (5 bases). Germline lookup yields CDR1 SGHDT and CDR2 YYEEEE. This CDR3 contains 14 residues. Trimming shortened V by 0 bases and J by 1 base, and 7 bases separated the two germline ends. This chain's CDR3 is CASSLGTGQETQYF. CDR3 in DNA: TGTGCCAGCAGCTTGGGGACTGGCCAAGAGACCCAGTACTTC.

The chain recombines TRBV20-1 with TRBJ2-5; 7 positions match TRBD2. Trimming took 6 bases from V and 3 from J; bases not matched to a gene: 4. The CDR3 length is 12 residues. Per the germline V gene, CDR1 is DFQATT and CDR2 is SNEGSKA (reference sequence). CDR3 amino acids: CSAPGLKETQYF. The CDR3 region has the DNA TGCAGTGCACCGGGACTAAAAGAGACCCAGTACTTC.

This clonotype showed up just a few times. The V call is TRBV20-1, the J call TRBJ1-1; D is ambiguous. V was cut by 0 bases and J by 1 base, with 9 bases left in between. The CDR3 extends over 14 amino acids. Germline-derived CDR1 and CDR2 are DFQATT and SNEGSKA (reference sequence). The DNA for the CDR3 is TGCAGTGCTAGAGAAGCAGGACCGAACACTGAAGCTTTCTTT. It specifies CSAREAGPNTEAFF.

This chain links TRBV2 with TRBJ1-3; no clear D. The CDR3 sequence is 14 residues long. Germline V gives CDR1 SNHLY, CDR2 FYNNEI. The ends were cut back, 6 bases at V and 0 bases at J, with 9 bases in the middle. The DNA for the CDR3 is TGTGCCAGCAGGATGCTTGCCTCTGGAAACACCATATATTTT. It translates to CASRMLASGNTIYF.

The rearrangement uses TRBV20-1 and TRBJ1-5, with D unclear. There are 12 residues in the CDR3. V was trimmed by 6 bases and J by 4 bases, leaving 10 bases between them. Germline CDR1 and CDR2: DFQATT and SNEGSKA (reference sequence). CDR3 residues: CSAGAGNQPQHF. In DNA, the CDR3 is TGCAGTGCCGGTGCGGGGAATCAGCCCCAGCATTTT.